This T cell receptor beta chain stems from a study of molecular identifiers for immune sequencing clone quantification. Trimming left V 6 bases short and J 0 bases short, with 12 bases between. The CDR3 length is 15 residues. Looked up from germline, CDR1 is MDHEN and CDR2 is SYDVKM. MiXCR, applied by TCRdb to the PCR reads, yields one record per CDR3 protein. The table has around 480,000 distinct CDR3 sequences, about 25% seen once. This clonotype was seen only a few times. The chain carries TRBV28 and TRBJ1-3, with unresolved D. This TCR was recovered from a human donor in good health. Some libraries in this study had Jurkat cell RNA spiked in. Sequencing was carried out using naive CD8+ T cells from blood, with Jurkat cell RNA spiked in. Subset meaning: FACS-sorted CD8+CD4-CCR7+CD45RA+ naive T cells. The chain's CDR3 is CASSPTRYSGNTIYF. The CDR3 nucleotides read TGTGCCAGCAGCCCAACGCGATACTCTGGAAACACCATATATTTT.